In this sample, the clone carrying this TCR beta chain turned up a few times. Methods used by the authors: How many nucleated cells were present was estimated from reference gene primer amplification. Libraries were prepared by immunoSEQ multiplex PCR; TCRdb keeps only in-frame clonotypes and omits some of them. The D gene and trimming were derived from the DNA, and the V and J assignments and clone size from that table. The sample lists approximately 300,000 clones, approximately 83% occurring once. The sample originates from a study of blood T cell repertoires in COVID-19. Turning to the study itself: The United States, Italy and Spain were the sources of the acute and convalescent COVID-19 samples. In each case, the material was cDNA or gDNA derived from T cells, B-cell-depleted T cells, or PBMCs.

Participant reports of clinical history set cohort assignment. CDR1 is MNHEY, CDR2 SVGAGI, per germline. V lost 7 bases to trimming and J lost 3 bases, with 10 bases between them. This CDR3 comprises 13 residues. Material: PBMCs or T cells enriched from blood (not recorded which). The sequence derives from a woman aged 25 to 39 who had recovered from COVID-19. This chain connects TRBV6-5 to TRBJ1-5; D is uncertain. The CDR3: CASTLFSNQPQHF. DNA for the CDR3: TGTGCCAGCACTCTCTTCTCCAATCAGCCCCAGCATTTT.